The source of this T cell receptor (beta chain) is a study of Tregs in tolerant kidney transplant recipients (dated by TCRdb to the late 2010s). Describing the broader study: The transplants used related donors along with nonmyeloablative bone marrow transplantation, and in the human trials mixed chimerism was transient. Before combined kidney and bone marrow transplantation, this study identified donor-specific regulatory T cells using TCRbeta sequencing and then followed those same cells after transplant. What the authors observed across the whole study: For some patients the PCR primers changed over time, which made it impossible to compare the samples from those patients at the nucleotide level. The study was limited by small patient numbers, and the findings need validation in larger populations and under other immunosuppression protocols. Expanding Tregs with activated donor B cells appeared to identify the most biologically relevant and donor-specific TCRbeta repertoire. Although technical replication error seemed to be minimal, the question of biological reproducibility was not addressed directly. In tolerant patients, donor-specific Tregs expanded more than Tregs overall, which suggests antigen-driven rather than nonspecific expansion.

For TCRbeta CDR3 sequencing, genomic DNA was extracted from sorted cells using the QIAGEN DNeasy Blood and Tissue Kit. Through immunoSEQ, high-throughput TCRbeta CDR3 sequencing was done commercially, including PCR amplification with internal controls and bias correction. Per the source publication's procedure: Unique productive TCRbeta sequences were defined by CDR3 nucleotide sequence where primers matched, otherwise by CDR3 amino acid sequence with Vbeta and Jbeta genes. To correct for sorting error, sequences found in more than one sorted population at a frequency ratio of 2:1 or less were discarded, and the remaining shared sequences were assigned to the population with the higher frequency. A sequence was defined as donor-reactive if the sequence was expanded at least 5-fold in CFSE-low cells compared with unstimulated cells and had a frequency of at least 0.01% in CFSE-low cells. Jensen-Shannon divergence, calculated on the top 100 TCRbeta sequences ranked by frequency, was used to quantify repertoire divergence. When a sample had multiple sequencing runs, each run was corrected for sorting error separately and the runs were then pooled. TCRdb mirrors the immuneACCESS table, restricted to in-frame sequences. Some clones are absent from its copies; in checked studies, under half trace to an unresolved V gene, and the reason for the others is unknown. Clone size and V and J calls were adopted from that table, with D and trimming inferred from the DNA. The sample table contains approximately 75,000 clones; only one count was recorded for around 93% of them. Approximately 0.37% of the sample is held by the ten biggest clonotypes.

The germline V gene encodes CDR1 GTSNPN and CDR2 SVGIG (reference sequence). The CDR3, cysteine through phenylalanine, is 13 amino acids long. The DNA shown is the 39-base CDR3, in frame from base 1. The junction shows trimming of 3 bases on V and 7 bases on J, plus 10 bases between the germline ends. Of note for this clone: Its target antigen remains unknown. Per-base qualities were not stored, and no clone one base away is much larger.

Per the publication, the time point label means: blood sample drawn before combined kidney and bone marrow transplant. Thawed PBMCs were FACS-sorted into unstimulated Tregs (CD4+CD25+CD127-), CD4+ non-Tregs (CD4+CD25-), CD4 cells and CD8 cells. Prior to Treg sorting, thawed PBMCs were rested overnight at 37 degrees C with about 190 IU/ml IL-2. The patients were 4 recipients of combined kidney and bone marrow transplants from the ITN036ST trial, and samples were available only for these trial subjects. Healthy control blood was processed to PBMCs with a Ficoll density gradient and then cryopreserved, whereas patient PBMCs were collected both before and after transplant.

The starting material was Tregs from blood, obtained before the transplant. This receptor was identified in a human donor who received a combined kidney and bone marrow transplant. The rearrangement combines TRBV30 with TRBJ1-6; the D gene cannot be resolved reliably. The CDR3 region has the sequence CAWREDTNSPLHF. The DNA sequence follows: TGTGCCTGGAGGGAGGATACAAATTCACCCCTCCACTTT.